Following are 17 T cell receptor beta chains from one sample sequenced in a study of T cells in Graves' hyperthyroidism and ophthalmopathy. Amplified TCR beta CDR3 regions came from RNA transcripts. Carried out on the TCR CDR3, a first-round RT-PCR used the HTBI primer set. A single record per CDR3 protein comes from TCRdb applying MiXCR to the multiplex PCR reads. Among about 530,000 distinct CDR3 sequences, about a sixth were seen once, and the ten largest hold approximately 18%. Sequenced: blood. All receptors derive from a woman between 18 and 29 years old with Graves' ophthalmopathy.

The chain couples TRBV4-1 to TRBJ1-5, with a weak D call TRBD1 (6 bases). The CDR3 runs 15 residues. V was cut by 0 bases and J by 3 bases, with 9 bases left in between. Germline-derived CDR1 and CDR2 are MGHRA and YSYEKL. This CDR3 is CASSQETGINQPQHF. The CDR3 coding sequence is TGCGCCAGCAGCCAAGAAACAGGGATCAATCAGCCCCAGCATTTT.

The gene calls are TRBV4-1 and TRBJ1-5; TRBD1 is a possible D gene (6 bases). The germline V gene has CDR1 MGHRA and CDR2 YSYEKL. The CDR3 spans 16 residues. V was trimmed by 0 bases and J by 3 bases, leaving 12 bases between them. CDR3 bases: TGCGCCAGCAGCCAAGATCCAACAGGGAACAATCAGCCCCAGCATTTT. Residues: CASSQDPTGNNQPQHF.

The J gene is TRBJ1-6, the V gene TRBV15; D remains ambiguous. CDR1 and CDR2 from the germline V gene are LNHNV and YYDKDF (reference sequence). V was trimmed by 4 bases and J by 9 bases, leaving 13 bases between them. The CDR3 extends over 14 amino acids. The chain's CDR3 is CATSTPRSSSPLHF. CDR3 bases: TGTGCCACCAGCACCCCAAGGTCAAGTTCACCCCTCCACTTT.

This clonotype was picked up many times. The rearrangement joins TRBV7-2 to TRBJ1-2; no definite D call. The CDR3 spans 13 residues. V was shortened by 2 bases and J by 5 bases, with 9 bases between the two germline ends. The V gene's germline CDR1 is SGHTA and CDR2 FQGNSA. The CDR3 is CASSLKGGYGYTF. CDR3 DNA: TGTGCCAGCAGCTTAAAGGGAGGTTATGGCTACACCTTC.

This clonotype occurred a few times. This chain joins TRBV9 and TRBJ2-7; 10 positions agree with TRBD1. The germline V gene has CDR1 SGDLS and CDR2 YYNGEE. The CDR3 is 16 residues long. V shed 4 bases and J 2 bases; nucleotides not matched to a gene: 9. CDR3 nucleotides: TGTGCCAGCAGCCCCTCCGGGACAGGGGCCCCCTACGAGCAGTACTTC. Translation gives CASSPSGTGAPYEQYF.

This clonotype has more than one count but fewer than ten. The V gene is TRBV28, the J gene TRBJ1-6; TRBD1 aligns across 7 bases. CDR3 length: 16 residues. J was trimmed by 6 bases and V by 6 bases; bases with no gene match: 11. The germline V gene has CDR1 MDHEN and CDR2 SYDVKM. DNA for the CDR3: TGTGCCAGCAGCCGTGGGACAGAAAAAATTAATTCACCCCTCCACTTT. Protein sequence: CASSRGTEKINSPLHF.

Ten or more counts support this clonotype. The CDR3 loop reads CASSFERGKGNEQFF. For the CDR3, the DNA is TGTGCCAGCAGCTTCGAGAGGGGTAAGGGCAATGAGCAGTTCTTC. The V gene is TRBV5-5, the J gene TRBJ2-1; D tentatively fits TRBD1 or TRBD2 (5 bases each). Germline loops: CDR1 SGHKS, CDR2 YYEKEE (reference sequence). Trimming removed 2 bases at V and 6 bases at J, with 15 bases between. The CDR3 contains 15 residues.

This clonotype appeared many times. The rearrangement uses TRBV5-1 and TRBJ2-1, with D maybe TRBD2 (5 bases). Between the trimmed V and J ends, which lost 3 bases and 6 bases, there was a span of 16 bases. CDR3 size: 15 residues. Germline CDR1 and CDR2: SGHRS and YFSETQ. CDR3 residues: CASSSRPGIPNEQFF. For the CDR3, the DNA is TGCGCCAGCAGCTCCCGGCCCGGGATCCCCAATGAGCAGTTCTTC.

This chain uses TRBV12-3 or TRBV12-4 with TRBJ2-7, with 7 positions matching TRBD1. V shed 6 bases and J 0 bases; nucleotides not matched to a gene: 11. This CDR3 region has 16 residues. CDR3 nucleotide sequence: TGTGCCAGCAGGCCGACCGGGACAGAAGACTCCTACGAGCAGTACTTC. Protein product: CASRPTGTEDSYEQYF.

This clonotype was recorded many times. V and J are TRBV3-1 and TRBJ2-3, with D unresolved. CDR3 size: 15 residues. Germline CDR1 and CDR2: LGHDT and YNNKEL (reference sequence). The V end was cut by 2 bases, the J end by 3 bases, with 12 bases between. The CDR3 reads CASSQPETGTDTQYF. CDR3 bases: TGTGCCAGCAGCCAACCAGAAACCGGGACAGATACGCAGTATTTT.

This clonotype was seen many times. The J gene is TRBJ2-5, the V gene TRBV7-3; no clear D. This CDR3 comprises 14 residues. With 2 bases removed from V and 1 base from J, the gap between germline ends came to 8 bases. Germline values: CDR1 SGHTA, CDR2 FQGTGA. CDR3 in amino acids: CASSLGPLQETQYF. CDR3 sequence (DNA): TGTGCCAGCAGCTTAGGCCCGCTCCAAGAGACCCAGTACTTC.

J is TRBJ2-1 and V is TRBV10-2; TRBD2 matches 7 bases. V shed 8 bases, J shed 2 bases, and the junction held 3 bases outside the gene matches. There are 13 residues in the CDR3. Per germline, CDR1 WSHSY and CDR2 SAAADI. The CDR3 coding sequence is TGCGCCAGCGGGGGGGTGCCCTACAATGAGCAGTTCTTC. It translates to CASGGVPYNEQFF.

This clonotype was found many times. This rearrangement joins TRBV3-1 to TRBJ2-1; D is undetermined. The CDR3 sequence is 15 residues long. Germline V gives CDR1 LGHDT, CDR2 YNNKEL (reference sequence). Trimming removed 0 bases at V and 9 bases at J, with 15 bases between. CDR3 nucleotide sequence: TGTGCCAGCAGCCAAGAAGTATCCCGCGCCGGTGAGCAGTTCTTC. It is translated as CASSQEVSRAGEQFF.

Many counts were recorded for this clonotype. V usage is TRBV12-3 or TRBV12-4 and J usage is TRBJ1-5; D gene ambiguous. The CDR3 loop spans 12 amino acids. The V and J ends lost 6 bases and 7 bases respectively, with 10 bases between them. The CDR3 reads CASSPDQQPQHF. The CDR3, as DNA: TGTGCCAGCAGCCCAGACCAGCAGCCCCAGCATTTT.

This clonotype was counted ten times or more. The chain links TRBV7-9 to TRBJ2-7; 8 bases align to TRBD2. The CDR3 has 14 amino acids. Germline V CDR1 and CDR2: SEHNR, FQNEAQ (reference sequence). With V trimmed by 6 bases and J by 1 base, 5 bases remained unmatched. Here the CDR3 reads CASSYSGKSYEQYF. Here the CDR3 DNA reads TGTGCCAGCAGTTATAGCGGGAAATCCTACGAGCAGTACTTC.

This clonotype has at least ten counts. The J gene is TRBJ1-2, the V gene TRBV28; 10 bases align to TRBD1. The length of the CDR3 is 17 residues. CDR1 is MDHEN and CDR2 is SYDVKM in the germline V gene. V lost 5 bases, J lost 4 bases, and 13 bases stayed unmatched. CDR3 sequence reads: CASSPIDGTGDVYGYTF. The CDR3 bases are TGTGCCAGCAGTCCCATAGACGGGACAGGGGACGTCTATGGCTACACCTTC.

CDR3 sequence (DNA): TGCGCCAGCAGCCAACCTTCCGCGGTCGGGGACTACAATGAGCAGTTCTTC. It yields the protein CASSQPSAVGDYNEQFF. The gene calls are TRBV4-3 and TRBJ2-1, with TRBD2 as a possible D gene (5 bases). CDR1 is LGHNA, CDR2 YSLEER, per germline. Trimming left V 2 bases short and J 3 bases short, with 17 bases between. CDR3 length: 17 amino acids.